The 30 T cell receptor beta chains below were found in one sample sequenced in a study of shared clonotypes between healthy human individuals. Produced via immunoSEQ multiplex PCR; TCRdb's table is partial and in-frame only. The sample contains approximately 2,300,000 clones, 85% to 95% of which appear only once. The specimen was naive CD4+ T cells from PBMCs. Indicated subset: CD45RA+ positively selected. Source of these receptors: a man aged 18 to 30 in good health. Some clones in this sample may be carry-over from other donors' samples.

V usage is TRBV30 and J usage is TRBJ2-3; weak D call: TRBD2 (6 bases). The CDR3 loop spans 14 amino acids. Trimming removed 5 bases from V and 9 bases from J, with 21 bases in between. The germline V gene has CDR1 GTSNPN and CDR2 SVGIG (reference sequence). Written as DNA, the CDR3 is TGTGCCTGGGAGAGGGGCGGGATCGGTTGGACGCAGTATTTT. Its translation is CAWERGGIGWTQYF.

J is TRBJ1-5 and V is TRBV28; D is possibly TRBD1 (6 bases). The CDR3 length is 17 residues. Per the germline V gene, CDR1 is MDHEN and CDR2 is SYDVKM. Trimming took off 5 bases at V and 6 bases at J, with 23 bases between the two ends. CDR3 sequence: CASSPPVQGFIGQPQHF. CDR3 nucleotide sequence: TGTGCCAGCAGTCCCCCCGTGCAGGGGTTTATAGGTCAGCCCCAGCATTTT. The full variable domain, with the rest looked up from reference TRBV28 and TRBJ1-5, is DVKVTQSSRYLVKRTGEKVFLECVQDMDHENMFWYRQDPGLGLRLIYFSYDVKMKEKGDIPEGYSVSREKKERFSLILESASTNQTSMYLCASSPPVQGFIGQPQHFGDGTRLSIL.

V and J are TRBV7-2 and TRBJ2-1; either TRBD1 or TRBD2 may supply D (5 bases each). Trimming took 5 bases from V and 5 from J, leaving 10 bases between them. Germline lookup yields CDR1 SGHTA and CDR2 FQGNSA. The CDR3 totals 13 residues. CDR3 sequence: CASSPGTDNEQFF. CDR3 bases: TGTGCCAGCAGCCCCGGGACCGACAATGAGCAGTTCTTC.

The CDR3 nucleotides are TGTGCCAGCAGCGTAACCCCCCTCGTCCCACAGGGTCGGGGCACAGATACGCAGTATTTT. Protein product: CASSVTPLVPQGRGTDTQYF. This chain links TRBV9 with TRBJ2-3, with a tentative D call TRBD1 (6 bases). Germline CDR1 reads SGDLS; CDR2 reads YYNGEE. The CDR3 is made up of 20 amino acids. The V gene lost 1 base and the J gene lost 1 base, with 25 bases spanning the gap.

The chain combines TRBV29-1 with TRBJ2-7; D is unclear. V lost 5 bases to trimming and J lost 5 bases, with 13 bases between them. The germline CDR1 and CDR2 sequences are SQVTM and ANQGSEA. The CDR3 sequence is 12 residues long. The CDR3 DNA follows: TGCAGCGTTAAGGACCAGCGCGACGAGCAGTACTTC. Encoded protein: CSVKDQRDEQYF.

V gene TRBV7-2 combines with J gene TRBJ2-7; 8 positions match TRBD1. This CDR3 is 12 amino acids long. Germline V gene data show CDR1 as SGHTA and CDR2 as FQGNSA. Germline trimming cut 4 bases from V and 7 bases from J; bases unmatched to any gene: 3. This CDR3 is CASSWRQGEQYF. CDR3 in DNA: TGTGCCAGCAGCTGGCGACAGGGGGAGCAGTACTTC.

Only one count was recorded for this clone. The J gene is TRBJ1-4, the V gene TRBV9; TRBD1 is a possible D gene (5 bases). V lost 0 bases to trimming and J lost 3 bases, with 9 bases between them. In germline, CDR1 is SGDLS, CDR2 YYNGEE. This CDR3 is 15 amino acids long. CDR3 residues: CASSVAPGSNEKLFF. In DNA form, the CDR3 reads TGTGCCAGCAGCGTAGCTCCAGGGTCTAATGAAAAACTGTTTTTT.

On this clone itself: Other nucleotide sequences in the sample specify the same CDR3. The CDR3 nucleotides are TGTGCCAGCAGCTTAAGTCTAGCGGCCTACGAGCAGTACTTC. This codes for CASSLSLAAYEQYF. The V and J genes are TRBV7-2 and TRBJ2-7; 7 bases align to TRBD2. The CDR3 has 14 amino acids. Germline V lookup: CDR1 SGHTA, CDR2 FQGNSA. Unmatched junction bases numbered 3, after V lost 2 bases and J lost 2 bases.

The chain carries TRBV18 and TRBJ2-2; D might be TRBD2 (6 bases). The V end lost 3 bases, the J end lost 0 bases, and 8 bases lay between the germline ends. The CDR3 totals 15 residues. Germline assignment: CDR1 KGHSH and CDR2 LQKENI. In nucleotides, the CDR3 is TGTGCCAGCTCACCGGCGGGATCGAACACCGGGGAGCTGTTTTTT. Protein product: CASSPAGSNTGELFF.

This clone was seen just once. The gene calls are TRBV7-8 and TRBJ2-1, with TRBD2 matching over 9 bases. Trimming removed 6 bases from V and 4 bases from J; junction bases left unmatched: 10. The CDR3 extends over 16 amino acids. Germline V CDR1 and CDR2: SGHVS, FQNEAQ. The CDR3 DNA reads TGTGCCAGCAGGAAGACCGGGACTAGCAGTTACAATGAGCAGTTCTTC. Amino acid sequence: CASRKTGTSSYNEQFF.

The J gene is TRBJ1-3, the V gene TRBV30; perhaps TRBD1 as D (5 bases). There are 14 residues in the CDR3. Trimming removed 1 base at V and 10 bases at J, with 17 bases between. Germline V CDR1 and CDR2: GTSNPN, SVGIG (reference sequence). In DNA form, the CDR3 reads TGTGCCTGGAGTGCAGGGACGGCTGTCTTGACCATATATTTT. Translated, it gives CAWSAGTAVLTIYF.

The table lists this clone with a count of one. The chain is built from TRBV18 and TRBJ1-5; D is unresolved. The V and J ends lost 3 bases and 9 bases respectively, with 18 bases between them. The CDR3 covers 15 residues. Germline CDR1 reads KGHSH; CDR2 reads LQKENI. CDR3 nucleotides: TGTGCCAGCTCACCGTCGATGGCGGAGTTTGGGCCCCAGCATTTT. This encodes CASSPSMAEFGPQHF. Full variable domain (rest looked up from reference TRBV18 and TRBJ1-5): NAGVMQNPRHLVRRRGQEARLRCSPMKGHSHVYWYRQLPEEGLKFMVYLQKENIIDESGMPKERFSAEFPKEGPSILRIQQVVRGDSAAYFCASSPSMAEFGPQHFGDGTRLSIL.

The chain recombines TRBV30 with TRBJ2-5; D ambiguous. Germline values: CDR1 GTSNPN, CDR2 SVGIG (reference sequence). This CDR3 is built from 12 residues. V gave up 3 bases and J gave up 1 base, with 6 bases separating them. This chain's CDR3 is CAWSEPQETQYF. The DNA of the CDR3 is TGTGCCTGGAGCGAGCCCCAAGAGACCCAGTACTTC. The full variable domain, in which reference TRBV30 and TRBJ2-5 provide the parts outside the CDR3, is SQTIHQWPATLVQPVGSPLSLECTVEGTSNPNLYWYRQAAGRGLQLLFYSVGIGQISSEVPQNLSASRPQDRQFILSSKKLLLSDSGFYLCAWSEPQETQYFGPGTRLLVL.

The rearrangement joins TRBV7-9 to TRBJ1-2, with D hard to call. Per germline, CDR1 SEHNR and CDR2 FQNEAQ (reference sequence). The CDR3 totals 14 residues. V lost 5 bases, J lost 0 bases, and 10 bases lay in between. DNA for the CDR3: TGTGCCAGCAGCAAAGGGTGGGCTAACTATGGCTACACCTTC. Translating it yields CASSKGWANYGYTF. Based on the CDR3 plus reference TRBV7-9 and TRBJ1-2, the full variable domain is DTGVSQNPRHKITKRGQNVTFRCDPISEHNRLYWYRQTLGQGPEFLTYFQNEAQLEKSRLLSDRFSAERPKGSFSTLEIQRTEQGDSAMYLCASSKGWANYGYTFGSGTRLTVV.

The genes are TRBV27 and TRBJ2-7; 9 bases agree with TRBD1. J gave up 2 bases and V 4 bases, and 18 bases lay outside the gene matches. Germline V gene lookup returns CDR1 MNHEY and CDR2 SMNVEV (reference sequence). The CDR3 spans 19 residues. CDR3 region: CASSSGTGLARVRTYEQYF. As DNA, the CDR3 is TGTGCCAGCAGTTCAGGGACAGGGTTAGCGAGGGTCCGCACCTACGAGCAGTACTTC.

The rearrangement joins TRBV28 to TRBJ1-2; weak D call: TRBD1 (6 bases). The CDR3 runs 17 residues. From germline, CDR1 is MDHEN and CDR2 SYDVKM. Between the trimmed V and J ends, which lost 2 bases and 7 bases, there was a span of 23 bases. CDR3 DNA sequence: TGTGCCAGCAGTTTACTCGGGGGGCCGACAGGTGTAGTTGGCTACACCTTC. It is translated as CASSLLGGPTGVVGYTF.

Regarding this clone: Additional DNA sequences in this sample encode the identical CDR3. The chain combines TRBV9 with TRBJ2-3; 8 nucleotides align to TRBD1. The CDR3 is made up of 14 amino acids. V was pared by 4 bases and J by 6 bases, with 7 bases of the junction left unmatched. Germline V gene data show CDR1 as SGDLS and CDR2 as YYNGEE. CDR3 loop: CASSPRTGTDTQYF. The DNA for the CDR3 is TGTGCCAGCAGCCCAAGGACAGGGACGGATACGCAGTATTTT.

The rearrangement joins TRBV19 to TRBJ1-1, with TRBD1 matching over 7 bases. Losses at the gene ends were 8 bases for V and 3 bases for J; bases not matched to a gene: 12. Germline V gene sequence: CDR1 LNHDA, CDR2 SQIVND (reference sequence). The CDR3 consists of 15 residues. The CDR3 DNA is TGTGCCAGTTCGCAGGGGGTACTCTCTCACACTGAAGCTTTCTTT. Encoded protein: CASSQGVLSHTEAFF.

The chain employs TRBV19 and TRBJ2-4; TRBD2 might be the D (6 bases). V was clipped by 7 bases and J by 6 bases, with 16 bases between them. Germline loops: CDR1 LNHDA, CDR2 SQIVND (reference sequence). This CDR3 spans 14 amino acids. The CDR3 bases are TGTGCCAGTACCGCGGGACGGACAATAAACATTCAGTACTTC. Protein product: CASTAGRTINIQYF.

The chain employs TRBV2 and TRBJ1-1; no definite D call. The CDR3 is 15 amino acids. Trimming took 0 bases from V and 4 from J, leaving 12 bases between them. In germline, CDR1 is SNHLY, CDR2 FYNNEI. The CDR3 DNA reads TGTGCCAGCAGTGAAGCCAGGCGGAAAGGCACTGAAGCTTTCTTT. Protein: CASSEARRKGTEAFF.

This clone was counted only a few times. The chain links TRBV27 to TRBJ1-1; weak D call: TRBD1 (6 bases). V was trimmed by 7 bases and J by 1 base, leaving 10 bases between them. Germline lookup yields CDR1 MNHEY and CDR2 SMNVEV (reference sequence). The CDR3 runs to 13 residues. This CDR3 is CASIPTGNTEAFF. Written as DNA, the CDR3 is TGTGCCAGCATACCGACAGGGAACACTGAAGCTTTCTTT.

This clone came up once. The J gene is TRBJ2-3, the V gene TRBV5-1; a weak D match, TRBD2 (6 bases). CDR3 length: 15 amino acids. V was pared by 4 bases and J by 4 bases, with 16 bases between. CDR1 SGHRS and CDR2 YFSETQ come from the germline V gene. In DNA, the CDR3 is TGCGCCAGCAGCCCCGCACTAGCTGGGGCAGATACGCAGTATTTT. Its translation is CASSPALAGADTQYF. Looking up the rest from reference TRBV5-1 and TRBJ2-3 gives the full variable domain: KAGVTQTPRYLIKTRGQQVTLSCSPISGHRSVSWYQQTPGQGLQFLFEYFSETQRNKGNFPGRFSGRQFSNSRSEMNVSTLELGDSALYLCASSPALAGADTQYFGPGTRLTVL.

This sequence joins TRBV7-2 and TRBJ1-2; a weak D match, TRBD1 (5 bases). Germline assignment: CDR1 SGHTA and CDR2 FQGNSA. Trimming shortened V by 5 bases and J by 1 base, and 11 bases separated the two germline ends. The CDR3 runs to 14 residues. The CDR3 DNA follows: TGTGCCAGCAGCACCCAGGGACGTAACTATGGCTACACCTTC. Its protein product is CASSTQGRNYGYTF.

The CDR3 sequence is CASSRTGQRYNEQFF. In DNA form, the CDR3 reads TGTGCCAGCAGTCGCACAGGGCAGCGCTACAATGAGCAGTTCTTC. The chain recombines TRBV6-5 with TRBJ2-1; the D gene is possibly TRBD1 (6 bases). Germline V gives CDR1 MNHEY, CDR2 SVGAGI. The CDR3 runs 15 residues. V was shortened by 5 bases and J by 3 bases, with 14 bases between the two germline ends.

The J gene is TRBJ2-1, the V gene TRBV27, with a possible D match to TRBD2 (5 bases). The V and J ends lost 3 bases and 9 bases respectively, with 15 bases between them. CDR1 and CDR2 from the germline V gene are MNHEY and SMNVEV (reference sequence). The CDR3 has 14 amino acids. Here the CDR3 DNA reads TGTGCCAGCAGTTTGCGGGCTTTCCCGGGTGAGCAGTTCTTC. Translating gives CASSLRAFPGEQFF.

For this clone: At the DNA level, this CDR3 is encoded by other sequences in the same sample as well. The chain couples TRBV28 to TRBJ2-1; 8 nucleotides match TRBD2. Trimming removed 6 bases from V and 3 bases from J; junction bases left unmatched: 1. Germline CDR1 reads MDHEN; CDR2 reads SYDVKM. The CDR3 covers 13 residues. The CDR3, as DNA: TGTGCCAGCAGCAGCGGGAGCTACAATGAGCAGTTCTTC. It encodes CASSSGSYNEQFF.

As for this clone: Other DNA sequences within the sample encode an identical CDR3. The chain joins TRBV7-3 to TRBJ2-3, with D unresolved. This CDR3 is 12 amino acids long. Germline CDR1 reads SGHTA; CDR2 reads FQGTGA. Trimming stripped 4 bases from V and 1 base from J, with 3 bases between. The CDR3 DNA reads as TGTGCCAGCAGCTCACGCACAGATACGCAGTATTTT. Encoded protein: CASSSRTDTQYF.

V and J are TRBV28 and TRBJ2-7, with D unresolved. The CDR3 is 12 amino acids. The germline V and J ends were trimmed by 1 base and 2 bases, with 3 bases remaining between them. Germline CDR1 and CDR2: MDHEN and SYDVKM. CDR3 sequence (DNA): TGTGCCAGCAGTTTATATGCCTACGAGCAGTACTTC. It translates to CASSLYAYEQYF.

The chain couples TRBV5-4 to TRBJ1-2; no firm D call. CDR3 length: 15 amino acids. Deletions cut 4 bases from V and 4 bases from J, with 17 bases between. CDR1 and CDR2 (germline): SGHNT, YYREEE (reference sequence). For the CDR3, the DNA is TGTGCCAGCAGCCTCGTGGCAGAGGCGGTCTATGGCTACACCTTC. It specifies CASSLVAEAVYGYTF. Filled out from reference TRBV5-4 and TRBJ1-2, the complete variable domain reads ETGVTQSPTHLIKTRGQQVTLRCSSQSGHNTVSWYQQALGQGPQFIFQYYREEENGRGNFPPRFSGLQFPNYSSELNVNALELDDSALYLCASSLVAEAVYGYTFGSGTRLTVV.

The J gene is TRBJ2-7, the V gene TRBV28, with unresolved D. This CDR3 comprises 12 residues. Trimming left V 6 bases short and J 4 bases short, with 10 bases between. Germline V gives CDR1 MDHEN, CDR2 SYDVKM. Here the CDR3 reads CASRSVGYEQYF. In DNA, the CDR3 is TGTGCCAGCAGGTCCGTCGGGTACGAGCAGTACTTC. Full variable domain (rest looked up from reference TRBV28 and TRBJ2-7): DVKVTQSSRYLVKRTGEKVFLECVQDMDHENMFWYRQDPGLGLRLIYFSYDVKMKEKGDIPEGYSVSREKKERFSLILESASTNQTSMYLCASRSVGYEQYFGPGTRLTVT.